This entry lists 20 T cell receptor beta chains sequenced from one sample in a study of cytomegalovirus exposure and HLA in healthy donors. Primers for the PCR totalled 60 Vbeta and 13 Jbeta. Method: immunoSEQ multiplex PCR; TCRdb's copy keeps in-frame clones and lacks some. The sample carries some 150,000 clones, 70% to 80% recorded once. Source material: PBMCs. The source of these receptors is a man in his forties or fifties in good health and CMV-seronegative.

This clone has just one count. The rearrangement uses TRBV11-3 and TRBJ2-2; 7 nucleotides match TRBD2. Germline V lookup: CDR1 SGHNT, CDR2 YENEEA. V dropped 1 base and J dropped 3; count of bases not matched to a gene: 8. This CDR3 spans 17 amino acids. CDR3 protein: CASSLGGRNGDTGELFF. CDR3 DNA: TGTGCCAGCAGCTTAGGCGGGAGAAATGGTGACACCGGGGAGCTGTTTTTT. Looking up the rest from reference TRBV11-3 and TRBJ2-2 gives the full variable domain: EAGVVQSPRYKIIEKKQPVAFWCNPISGHNTLYWYLQNLGQGPELLIRYENEEAVDDSQLPKDRFSAERLKGVDSTLKIQPAELGDSAVYLCASSLGGRNGDTGELFFGEGSRLTVL.

The rearrangement joins TRBV4-1 to TRBJ1-5; TRBD1 aligns across 9 bases. The CDR3 consists of 14 residues. With 1 base clipped from V and 5 bases from J, the junction kept 0 bases outside the gene matches. Per the germline V gene, CDR1 is MGHRA and CDR2 is YSYEKL. As DNA, the CDR3 is TGCGCCAGCAGCCAAGGGACAGGGGATCAGCCCCAGCATTTT. Its protein product is CASSQGTGDQPQHF.

The chain employs TRBV27 and TRBJ2-2; perhaps TRBD2 as D (5 bases). This CDR3 region has 14 residues. From germline, CDR1 is MNHEY and CDR2 SMNVEV (reference sequence). Trimming took off 3 bases at V and 5 bases at J, with 10 bases between the two ends. CDR3 coding DNA: TGTGCCAGCAGTTTTTCGAGCGGAACCGGGGAGCTGTTTTTT. This translates into CASSFSSGTGELFF.

This rearrangement joins TRBV19 to TRBJ2-5; TRBD1 is a possible D gene (5 bases). This CDR3 has 13 residues. Trimming shortened V by 4 bases and J by 5 bases, and 11 bases separated the two germline ends. The germline gives CDR1 LNHDA, CDR2 SQIVND (reference sequence). CDR3 protein: CASSRGNRETQYF. DNA for the CDR3: TGTGCCAGTAGTAGGGGCAATAGGGAGACCCAGTACTTC.

This sequence joins TRBV5-1 and TRBJ2-7, with 8 positions matching TRBD2. The length of the CDR3 is 18 residues. Germline-derived CDR1 and CDR2 are SGHRS and YFSETQ. Trimming cost V 4 bases and J 4 bases; bases outside gene matches: 19. CDR3 residues: CASSISGKVPGRGYEQYF. Here the CDR3 DNA reads TGCGCCAGCAGCATTAGCGGGAAAGTACCCGGAAGGGGGTACGAGCAGTACTTC.

Note on this clone: The junction differs from germline at one of its ends, possibly a read error. This chain links TRBV7-9 with TRBJ2-1, with TRBD2 matching 10 bases. Germline values: CDR1 SEHNR, CDR2 FQNEAQ (reference sequence). The CDR3 contains 17 residues. CDR3 in amino acids: CSSSRSSGTSASNEQFF. CDR3 in DNA: TGTTCCAGCAGCCGCTCGTCCGGGACTAGCGCTTCAAATGAGCAGTTCTTC.

This clone was detected a few times. The chain uses TRBV28 and TRBJ2-7, with 8 nucleotides matching TRBD2. CDR3 length equals 16 residues. Germline V gene sequence: CDR1 MDHEN, CDR2 SYDVKM. J was trimmed by 5 bases and V by 4 bases; bases with no gene match: 13. The CDR3 DNA is TGTGCCAGCAGTTCCCTCTCTTTGGGACTAGAGAACGAGCAGTACTTC. This sequence encodes CASSSLSLGLENEQYF.

This chain connects TRBV5-1 to TRBJ2-7; TRBD2 matches at 9 bases. The V and J ends lost 7 bases and 7 bases, in that order; junction bases with no gene match: 15. The CDR3 consists of 15 residues. Germline loops: CDR1 SGHRS, CDR2 YFSETQ. CDR3 coding DNA: TGCGCCAGCGCGGGGGGGGAGTCCCACTCGGGGGAGCAGTACTTC. Translating gives CASAGGESHSGEQYF.

This clone was recorded once. The genes are TRBV6-6 and TRBJ2-7; perhaps TRBD1 as D (5 bases). The CDR3 covers 14 residues. Trimming took off 6 bases at V and 5 bases at J, with 17 bases between the two ends. Germline values: CDR1 MNHNY, CDR2 SVGAGI (reference sequence). The CDR3 DNA reads as TGTGCCAGCAGGCCCTCAGGGATCACCAACGAGCAGTACTTC. Protein: CASRPSGITNEQYF.

This chain uses TRBV27 with TRBJ2-2, with D perhaps TRBD2 (6 bases). CDR1 and CDR2 (germline): MNHEY, SMNVEV (reference sequence). Trimming shortened V by 3 bases and J by 0 bases, and 11 bases separated the two germline ends. The CDR3 contains 16 residues. The CDR3 reads CASSLTGTANTGELFF. DNA for the CDR3: TGTGCCAGCAGTTTGACCGGGACTGCGAACACCGGGGAGCTGTTTTTT.

The chain links TRBV28 to TRBJ2-7, with 7 bases aligning to TRBD2. The CDR3 runs to 13 residues. V lost 8 bases and J lost 2; bases outside the gene matches: 6. Germline V gene sequence: CDR1 MDHEN, CDR2 SYDVKM. Here the CDR3 DNA reads TGTGCCAGCCTGGGGGGGTGGACCTACGAGCAGTACTTC. Translated: CASLGGWTYEQYF.

This clone was seen only a few times. The rearrangement joins TRBV5-6 to TRBJ2-6, with D unresolved. The CDR3 has 19 residues. CDR1 and CDR2 (germline): SGHDT, YYEEEE. V lost 4 bases and J 6 bases, leaving 26 bases between the germline ends. In DNA form, the CDR3 reads TGTGCCAGCAGCCTGCGCATGTACTCGGGTGTACGAGTGGCCAACGTCCTGACTTTC. Protein product: CASSLRMYSGVRVANVLTF.

The V gene is TRBV7-2, the J gene TRBJ2-7; D ambiguous. From germline, CDR1 is SGHTA and CDR2 FQGNSA. V was shortened by 6 bases and J by 2 bases, with 14 bases between the two germline ends. The CDR3 sequence is 14 residues long. The CDR3 nucleotides are TGTGCCAGCAGATACAGCTCCGGCGCCTACGAGCAGTACTTC. This codes for CASRYSSGAYEQYF. The variable domain in full, completed from reference TRBV7-2 and TRBJ2-7, reads GAGVSQSPSNKVTEKGKDVELRCDPISGHTALYWYRQSLGQGLEFLIYFQGNSAPDKSGLPSDRFSAERTGGSVSTLTIQRTQQEDSAVYLCASRYSSGAYEQYFGPGTRLTVT.

This clone was picked up one time. The chain uses TRBV6-4 and TRBJ2-1, with 11 bases matching TRBD2. The V and J ends lost 7 bases and 9 bases, in that order; junction bases with no gene match: 8. Per the germline V gene, CDR1 is MRHNA and CDR2 is SNTAGT. The CDR3 is 14 amino acids. The CDR3 DNA sequence: TGTGCCAGCACGACAGGACTAGCGGGTGGTGAGCAGTTCTTC. Amino acids: CASTTGLAGGEQFF.

The genes are TRBV20-1 and TRBJ2-5, with D perhaps matching TRBD2 (5 bases). The J call may be faulty, since TRBJ2-7 better matches the DNA end. Germline V lookup: CDR1 DFQATT, CDR2 SNEGSKA (reference sequence). The CDR3 sequence is 11 residues long. The CDR3 here is CSERRSYEQYF. For the CDR3, the DNA is TGCAGCGAGCGGAGAAGTTACGAGCAGTACTTC.

V and J are TRBV6-5 and TRBJ2-1, with 7 bases that match TRBD1. V dropped 5 bases and J dropped 5; count of bases not matched to a gene: 6. CDR1 is MNHEY, CDR2 SVGAGI, per germline. The length of the CDR3 is 14 residues. This chain's CDR3 is CASSIGTVNNEQFF. The CDR3 DNA is TGTGCCAGCAGTATCGGGACAGTAAACAATGAGCAGTTCTTC.

The chain has TRBV10-3 and TRBJ1-3, with D possibly being TRBD1 (5 bases). V lost 10 bases and J lost 0, with 10 bases in between. The CDR3 consists of 13 residues. Germline loops: CDR1 ENHRY, CDR2 SYGVKD. For the CDR3, the DNA is TGTGCCACTTCAGGGATCTCTGGAAACACCATATATTTT. Residues: CATSGISGNTIYF.

In the case of this clone: The junction departs from the called germline gene at one end, perhaps through a read error. The chain has TRBV30 and TRBJ2-7, with D unresolved. This CDR3 is built from 14 residues. Looked up from germline, CDR1 is GTSNPN and CDR2 is SVGIG (reference sequence). CDR3 residues: CAWKQTLSSYGQYF. CDR3 bases: TGTGCCTGGAAGCAAACCCTAAGCTCCTACGGGCAGTACTTC.

The rearrangement joins TRBV5-4 to TRBJ2-5; D not resolved. Trimming took 2 bases from V and 5 from J, leaving 10 bases between them. The CDR3 sequence is 13 residues long. Per the germline V gene, CDR1 is SGHNT and CDR2 is YYREEE (reference sequence). The CDR3 DNA is TGTGCCAGCAGCTTTTTTTCAGCGGAGACCCAGTACTTC. This sequence encodes CASSFFSAETQYF.

The V call is TRBV6-5, the J call TRBJ1-5; TRBD1 might be the D (5 bases). Per the germline V gene, CDR1 is MNHEY and CDR2 is SVGAGI. With 6 bases removed from V and 4 bases from J, the gap between germline ends came to 16 bases. The CDR3 runs 15 residues. The CDR3 sequence: CASRELGGSNQPQHF. In DNA form, the CDR3 reads TGTGCCAGCAGAGAACTCGGGGGGTCAAATCAGCCCCAGCATTTT.